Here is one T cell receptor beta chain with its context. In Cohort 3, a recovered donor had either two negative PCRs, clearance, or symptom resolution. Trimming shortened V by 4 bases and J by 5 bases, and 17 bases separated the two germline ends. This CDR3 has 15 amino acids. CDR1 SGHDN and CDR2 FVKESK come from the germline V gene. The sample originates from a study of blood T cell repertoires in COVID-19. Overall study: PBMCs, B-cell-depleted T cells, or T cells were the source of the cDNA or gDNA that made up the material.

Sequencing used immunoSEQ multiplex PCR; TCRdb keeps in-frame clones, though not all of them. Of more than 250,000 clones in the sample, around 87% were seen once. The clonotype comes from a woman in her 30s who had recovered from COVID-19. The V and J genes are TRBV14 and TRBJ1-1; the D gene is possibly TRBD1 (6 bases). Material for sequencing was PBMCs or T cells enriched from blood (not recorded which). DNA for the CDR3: TGTGCCAGCAGCCCGGGGGGGGGCTATGGAACTGAAGCTTTCTTT. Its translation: CASSPGGGYGTEAFF.